Listed below are T cell receptor beta chains from one sample, sequenced in a study of spatial heterogeneity in lung cancer. TCRdb processed the 5' RACE reads anew with MiXCR; each CDR3 protein has one entry. The sample gives 45,000 or so distinct CDR3 sequences, about 7.4% of which show up once; roughly an eighth is in the top ten. The sample here was PBMCs, taken at surgery. The receptors derive from a female donor with early-stage non-small cell lung cancer. Both conserved end residues are part of each CDR3. D genes are given only for firm matches. Only some rows state a clone size, as once, few, many or a class for expanded clones.

TRBJ1-6 TRBV12-3/TRBV12-4 many . TGTGCCAGCAGTTTGAGGGTGGGAGGTAATTCACCCCTCCACTTT CASSLRVGGNSPLHF
TRBJ1-2 TRBV18 . . TGTGCCAGCTCACCAAGGTTCGTCAGGGGAGGCTATGGCTACACCTTC CASSPRFVRGGYGYTF
TRBJ2-3 TRBV6-2/TRBV6-3 . TRBD2 TGTGCCAGCAGTACTAGCGGACGGGGGGCAGATACGCAGTATTTT CASSTSGRGADTQYF
TRBJ2-1 TRBV15 many . TGTGCCACCAGCAGCGGGTACAATGAGCAGTTCTTC CATSSGYNEQFF
TRBJ1-2 TRBV20-1 many TRBD1 TGCAGTGCTAGTGTGACAGGGGCTAACTATGGCTACACCTTC CSASVTGANYGYTF
TRBJ2-1 TRBV7-2 . TRBD2 TGTGCCAGCAGCTTCACTAGCGGGGGTCACAATGAGCAGTTCTTC CASSFTSGGHNEQFF
TRBJ2-1 TRBV18 few TRBD2 TGTGCCAGCTCAAGTATTCGGGGGGGCACCTACAATGAGCAGTTCTTC CASSSIRGGTYNEQFF
TRBJ1-5 TRBV7-8 many . TGTGCCAGCAGCTTAGGAGTAGACCAGCCCCAGCATTTT CASSLGVDQPQHF
TRBJ2-2 TRBV7-2 many TRBD1 TGTGCCAGCAGCTTAGAGGGACAGCCGAACACCGGGGAGCTGTTTTTT CASSLEGQPNTGELFF
TRBJ1-1 TRBV12-3/TRBV12-4 many . TGTGCCAGCAGGTCCATCGTCGTTGACACTGAAGCTTTCTTT CASRSIVVDTEAFF
TRBJ2-3 TRBV20-1 . TRBD1 TGCAGTGCTAGGGGACAGGGGAGGCCAGATACGCAGTATTTT CSARGQGRPDTQYF
TRBJ2-3 TRBV27 few . TGTGCCACCGAGGATCGGACGGGGATGGGCACAGATACGCAGTATTTT CATEDRTGMGTDTQYF
TRBJ2-7 TRBV6-1 . TRBD1 TGTGCCAGCAGTTACCGGGACAGGGCCTACGAGCAGTACTTC CASSYRDRAYEQYF
TRBJ2-7 TRBV3-1 . . TGTGCCAGCAGCCCCTTTCTGTCCCACGAGCAGTACTTC CASSPFLSHEQYF
TRBJ2-3 TRBV7-2 many . TGTGCCAGCAGCTTAGAGTTCGGCGGACCAACAGATACGCAGTATTTT CASSLEFGGPTDTQYF
TRBJ1-5 TRBV9 . . TGTGCCAGAGTAACGAGTCAGCCCCAGCATTTT CARVTSQPQHF
TRBJ2-7 TRBV4-2 many . TGTGCCAGCAGCCAAGGATCCGGGACTGACTACGAGCAGTACTTC CASSQGSGTDYEQYF
TRBJ2-3 TRBV27 medium-sized TRBD1 TGTGCCAGCAGGGACAGGGCCTTCACAGATACGCAGTATTTT CASRDRAFTDTQYF
TRBJ2-7 TRBV7-2 . TRBD1 TGTGCCAGCAGCTTAGCCGGGACAGGGAATTACGAGCAGTACTTC CASSLAGTGNYEQYF
TRBJ2-3 TRBV4-3 many . TGCGCCAGCAGCCAAGGTCCGGGGGATACGCAGTATTTT CASSQGPGDTQYF
TRBJ2-2 TRBV12-3/TRBV12-4 . TRBD2 TGTGCCAGCAGCTCTAGCGGGAGGAACACCGGGGAGCTGTTTTTT CASSSSGRNTGELFF
TRBJ2-2 TRBV27 few . TGTGCCAGCAGTTTACGTGCAGGGAAAGCCGGGGAGCTGTTTTTT CASSLRAGKAGELFF
TRBJ2-5 TRBV6-5 many . TGTGCCAGCAGACCCGACCGGGGTGAGACCCAGTACTTC CASRPDRGETQYF